The clone carrying this TCR beta chain was observed a handful of times. Its antigen is not known. This specimen comes from a study of human T cells and chemical hapten exposure. Study summary: Patches that contained 0.01% DPC were applied to the upper back and read at 6 days. Study-wide results and limits: TCRs above 1 in 1000 frequency stayed constant with DPC sensitization.

Using its own MiXCR run on the RACE reads, TCRdb lists one record per CDR3 protein. The profile covers under 200,000 distinct CDR3 sequences, with about 14% appearing a single time and 1.5% to 2% taken by the ten largest. Time point indicated: patch test 1, 2 weeks after DPC sensitization. Stated treatment: therapeutic diphenylcyclopropenone sensitization with weekly scalp DPC. V was trimmed by 11 bases and J by 2 bases, leaving 34 bases between them. The CDR3 has 19 residues. The V gene's germline CDR1 is SEHNR and CDR2 FQNEAQ (reference sequence). The clonotype originates from a woman in her twenties or thirties with alopecia areata. Some clones in this sample may be carry-over from other donors' samples. The gene calls are TRBV7-9 and TRBJ2-7, with D possibly being TRBD2 (5 bases). The sequenced sample was whole blood, obtained in connection with sensitization to the hapten diphenylcyclopropenone (DPC). The CDR3 spells CAGARVSGSSSRAAYEQYF. In nucleotides, the CDR3 is TGTGCCGGCGCTAGAGTATCGGGGAGCTCATCCCGGGCAGCCTACGAGCAGTACTTC.